This TCR beta chain was captured by sequencing in a study of T cells in Graves' hyperthyroidism and ophthalmopathy. The V and J ends lost 5 bases and 7 bases, in that order; junction bases with no gene match: 4. CDR3 length equals 13 residues. Germline values: CDR1 ENHRY, CDR2 SYGVKD. Remarks on this clonotype: Its antigen remains unknown. A read error may explain this, as a much larger clone is one base away.

Study-level results: Stable hyperthyroidism was told apart from ophthalmopathy by a model built on 13 V-J features.

Newly diagnosed patients aged 18 to 65 had hyperthyroidism of under 2 months' duration. Thyroid ultrasound and orbital computed tomography, with clinical symptoms and serum thyroxine and TRAb, informed diagnoses. Amplified TCR beta CDR3 regions derived from RNA transcripts. The HTBI primer set served for first-round RT-PCR of the TCR CDR3. From the multiplex PCR reads, TCRdb called clonotypes with MiXCR, one entry per CDR3 protein. The repertoire has more than 95,000 distinct CDR3 sequences, 47% of them found once; the top ten carry approximately 27%. Sequenced sample: blood. The V call is TRBV10-3, the J call TRBJ2-3; 9 bases map to TRBD1. The clonotype was recovered from a man in his forties with Graves' hyperthyroidism. The CDR3 spells CAISLQGAYTQYF. The CDR3 DNA follows: TGTGCCATCAGTCTACAGGGGGCGTATACGCAGTATTTT.